These T cell receptor beta chains were read from a single sample in a study of blood T cell repertoires in COVID-19. The method was immunoSEQ multiplex PCR; TCRdb's version includes in-frame clones alone and lacks a portion of them. The sample has roughly 200,000 clones, about 88% seen once. The sequenced material came from peripheral blood. The source is a man between 65 and 85 years old with acute or convalescent COVID-19. Each CDR3 is given with its conserved first and last residue. D genes are given only for firm matches. Part of the rows lack a size; the others show once, few, many or a class for expanded clones.

. 14 TRBJ2-1 TRBV7-9 . TGTGCCAGCAGCTTAGCGGCTCATCCTAATGAGCAGTTCTTC CASSLAAHPNEQFF
TRBD1 14 TRBJ1-2 TRBV28 . TGTGCCAGCAGCACTCACAGGGGGATTTATGGCTACACCTTC CASSTHRGIYGYTF
TRBD2 18 TRBJ2-7 TRBV3-1/TRBV3-2 . TGTGCCAGCAGCCCTAGGTCTAGCGGGAGGACTCTTTCCTACGAGCAGTACTTC CASSPRSSGRTLSYEQYF
. 15 TRBJ2-7 TRBV18 once TGTGCCAGCTCACTTATAACCAGCGCGGCCTACGAGCAGTACTTC CASSLITSAAYEQYF
. 17 TRBJ2-3 TRBV11-2 . TGTGCCAGCAGCTTATCCCCGGGAGTTAGGGGCACAGATACGCAGTATTTT CASSLSPGVRGTDTQYF
TRBD1 13 TRBJ1-2 TRBV5-4 few TGTGCCAGCAGCTTCCAGGGGGCGAATGGCTACACCTTC CASSFQGANGYTF
. 15 TRBJ1-1 TRBV15 . TGTGCCACCAGCAGAGATTACAGCCAGAACACTGAAGCTTTCTTT CATSRDYSQNTEAFF
. 14 TRBJ2-7 TRBV3-1/TRBV3-2 . TGTGCCAGCAGCCTACCCGACAGGACCTACGAGCAGTACTTC CASSLPDRTYEQYF
TRBD2 13 TRBJ2-5 TRBV5-1 . TGCGCCAGCAGCTTCTCGGGGGGAGAGACCCAGTACTTC CASSFSGGETQYF
TRBD2 16 TRBJ2-2 TRBV30 . TGTGCCTGGATGGGACTAGCGGGAAGCATTCCCGGGGAGCTGTTTTTT CAWMGLAGSIPGELFF
. 15 TRBJ1-6 TRBV19 . TGTGCCAGTACCCAAGGCAGGGCGGACAATTCACCCCTCCACTTT CASTQGRADNSPLHF
TRBD1 14 TRBJ2-7 TRBV18 . TGTGCCAGCTCACCACCTCGAGGGGGCAACGAGCAGTACTTC CASSPPRGGNEQYF
TRBD1 15 TRBJ2-3 TRBV3-1/TRBV3-2 . TGTGCCAGCAGCTTGACAGGGGATGGCACAGATACGCAGTATTTT CASSLTGDGTDTQYF
TRBD1 14 TRBJ1-2 TRBV10-3 once TGTGCCATCAGTCGACAGGGGGCGGACTATGGCTACACCTTC CAISRQGADYGYTF
. 13 TRBJ1-2 TRBV5-1 . TGCGCCAGCAGCTTCGAACAGGGTGGTGGCTACACCTTC CASSFEQGGGYTF
TRBD1 15 TRBJ2-1 TRBV6-4 few TGTGCCAGCAGTGAACATCAGGGGGCAGGCAATGAGCAGTTCTTC CASSEHQGAGNEQFF
. 14 TRBJ2-7 TRBV2 . TGTGCCAGCAGTGAACACAGTGGGCCCTACGAGCAGTACTTC CASSEHSGPYEQYF